The TCR beta chain described here comes from a study of cytomegalovirus exposure and HLA in healthy donors. Looked up from germline, CDR1 is GTSNPN and CDR2 is SVGIG (reference sequence). The CDR3 has 10 residues. The V gene lost 7 bases and the J gene lost 13 bases, with 14 bases spanning the gap. 13 Jbeta primers and 60 Vbeta primers were used for the PCR. TCRdb's copy holds only in-frame clones and misses some; the assay was immunoSEQ multiplex PCR. This table has hundreds of thousands of clones, approximately 90% appearing once. Sample: PBMCs. The receptor was isolated from a woman between 18 and 29 years old in good health and CMV-seronegative. This chain joins TRBV30 and TRBJ2-1, with D possibly matching TRBD2 (6 bases). The CDR3 DNA follows: TGTGCCTCGGGGGAGTTTACCCAGTTCTTC. Its protein is CASGEFTQFF. The full variable domain, its missing parts supplied by reference TRBV30 and TRBJ2-1, is SQTIHQWPATLVQPVGSPLSLECTVEGTSNPNLYWYRQAAGRGLQLLFYSVGIGQISSEVPQNLSASRPQDRQFILSSKKLLLSDSGFYLCASGEFTQFFGPGTRLTVL.